A selection of T cell receptor beta chains follows, all from one sample in a study of cytomegalovirus exposure and HLA in healthy donors. Clones were read by immunoSEQ multiplex PCR, and TCRdb kept only the in-frame ones, dropping some. The sample shows about 120,000 clones, roughly 80% of them seen only once. The sequenced sample consisted of PBMCs. These receptors originate from a woman in her twenties or thirties in good health and CMV-seropositive. Both conserved end residues are trimmed from each CDR3. Size values are once, few and many counts, or a class for expanded clones, and some rows have none.

clone size	V gene	J gene	CDR3 protein
few	TRBV19	TRBJ1-1	ASNETPGITEAF
NA	TRBV11-3	TRBJ1-1	ASSLGSWDKYTEAF
NA	TRBV19	NA	ASTADGRGTYEQY
NA	TRBV4-1	TRBJ2-7	ASSQDYGTGGGLAGGYEQY
once	TRBV27	TRBJ2-7	ASSSSPSYEQY
NA	TRBV11-2	TRBJ1-2	ASSLGLGSNYGYT
NA	TRBV10-2	TRBJ2-1	ASSELVRSYNEQF
NA	TRBV7-2	TRBJ2-7	ASRGAGRNYEQY
NA	TRBV19	TRBJ1-4	ASSILGLGEKLF
NA	TRBV11-1	TRBJ1-1	ASSSGQGAMNTEAF
NA	TRBV6-1	TRBJ1-1	ASSRDRNTEAF
NA	TRBV15	TRBJ1-2	ATSRDWQGYYGYT
NA	TRBV19	TRBJ1-2	ASSITGGAGYGYT
NA	TRBV4-2	TRBJ2-7	ASSHGTSGSLYEQY
few	TRBV7-2	TRBJ1-2	ASIVQGTYYGYT
NA	TRBV9	TRBJ1-1	ASSPGQSNTEAF
few	TRBV15	TRBJ1-5	ATSNGQGKIQPQH
NA	TRBV7-9	TRBJ1-3	ASSPQGAAGNTIY
NA	TRBV19	TRBJ1-1	AIRDRGNTEAF
few	TRBV4-1	TRBJ1-4	ASRALATNEKLF
NA	TRBV15	TRBJ1-5	ATSRAVGSKNQPQH
NA	TRBV18	TRBJ1-2	ASSPQRDSYGYT
NA	TRBV7-9	TRBJ2-7	ASSPSRQARDPYEQY
few	TRBV5-1	TRBJ2-7	ASSTQTASYEQY
once	TRBV5-6	TRBJ1-5	ASSFATGISSNQPQH
NA	TRBV5-1	TRBJ1-5	ASSFPRVQQPQH
NA	TRBV11-3	TRBJ2-5	ASSAGRGQETQY
NA	TRBV6-6	TRBJ2-1	ASNYVRYNEQF
NA	TRBV18	TRBJ1-2	ASSPGVLGGSGYT
few	TRBV5-1	TRBJ1-1	ASKEVNTEAF
NA	TRBV25-1	TRBJ1-2	ASSEPGTIKRGYT
NA	TRBV25-1	TRBJ2-2	ASSEVTGGPTGELF
NA	TRBV27	TRBJ2-6	ASRPMAGGKASGANVLT
few	TRBV4-1	TRBJ2-3	ASSPAWGQGFADTQY